What follows are 8 T cell receptor beta chains derived from one specimen sequenced in a study of response to subunit inactivated influenza vaccine. MiXCR, applied by TCRdb to the RT-PCR reads, yields one record per CDR3 protein. The table includes 800,000 to 1,000,000 distinct CDR3 sequences, approximately 21% detected once. This material consisted of PBMCs from blood, taken roughly 5 days after vaccination. These receptors all stem from a man in his fifties or sixties who received an inactivated influenza vaccine.

This clonotype was observed a handful of times. This rearrangement joins TRBV20-1 to TRBJ1-2; D may be TRBD1 (5 bases). The CDR3 has 12 amino acids. Looked up from germline, CDR1 is DFQATT and CDR2 is SNEGSKA (reference sequence). V was cut by 2 bases and J by 6 bases, with 10 bases left in between. This CDR3 reads CSARRGGDGYTF. As DNA, the CDR3 is TGCAGTGCTAGACGGGGGGGAGATGGCTACACCTTC.

The CDR3 loop is CASSPSGRRSNYGYTF. The DNA for the CDR3 is TGTGCCAGCAGTCCCTCGGGGCGGAGGAGTAACTATGGCTACACCTTC. The V gene is TRBV6-5, the J gene TRBJ1-2, with D maybe TRBD1 (5 bases). The germline V and J ends were trimmed by 5 bases and 1 base, with 17 bases remaining between them. Germline V lookup: CDR1 MNHEY, CDR2 SVGAGI. The CDR3 covers 16 residues.

The V gene is TRBV5-1, the J gene TRBJ2-7; TRBD1 matches at 9 bases. This CDR3 has 15 amino acids. Germline CDR1 reads SGHRS; CDR2 reads YFSETQ. Trimming removed 0 bases from V and 6 bases from J; junction bases left unmatched: 7. Here the CDR3 reads CASSLGTGEAGEQYF. The CDR3 DNA reads TGCGCCAGCAGCTTGGGGACAGGGGAGGCTGGCGAGCAGTACTTC.

The V call is TRBV29-1, the J call TRBJ2-7; tentative D call: TRBD1 (5 bases). Trimming removed 4 bases from V and 3 bases from J, with 13 bases in between. Germline V gene data show CDR1 as SQVTM and CDR2 as ANQGSEA. This CDR3 has 13 amino acids. The CDR3 sequence is CSVGAGNLYEQYF. DNA for the CDR3: TGCAGCGTTGGGGCAGGGAACCTCTACGAGCAGTACTTC.

This clonotype turned up a few times. CDR3 protein: CAISESLRELKNIQYF. The DNA of the CDR3 is TGTGCCATCAGTGAGTCTTTGCGGGAGCTCAAAAACATTCAGTACTTC. The gene calls are TRBV10-3 and TRBJ2-4, with 7 bases fitting TRBD2. The ends lost 0 bases at V and 3 bases at J; junction bases unmatched: 5. The CDR3 totals 16 residues. CDR1 and CDR2 (germline): ENHRY, SYGVKD.

This clonotype was counted between two and nine times. In DNA form, the CDR3 reads TGCAGTGCTAGAGATATAGAGGTTTGGGAGACCCAGTACTTC. This sequence encodes CSARDIEVWETQYF. V usage is TRBV20-1 and J usage is TRBJ2-5; no clear D. Germline CDR1 is DFQATT and CDR2 is SNEGSKA (reference sequence). The CDR3 length is 14 residues. The V end was cut by 0 bases, the J end by 5 bases, with 13 bases between.

This clonotype was recorded many times. The V and J genes are TRBV7-2 and TRBJ2-3; 7 bases are shared with TRBD1. Germline V gene data show CDR1 as SGHTA and CDR2 as FQGNSA. V was clipped by 6 bases and J by 6 bases; unmatched bases: 9. This CDR3 contains 14 residues. The DNA of the CDR3 is TGTGCCAGCAGGATGACAGGGATTAAGGATACGCAGTATTTT. This encodes CASRMTGIKDTQYF.

J is TRBJ2-2 and V is TRBV10-3, with 9 bases identical to TRBD2. CDR1 and CDR2 from the germline V gene are ENHRY and SYGVKD. V was clipped by 6 bases and J by 6 bases; unmatched bases: 11. The CDR3 runs 16 residues. CDR3 nucleotides: TGTGCCATCAGACGAGAGGGCGGGAGGGTCGCCGGGGAGCTGTTTTTT. It encodes CAIRREGGRVAGELFF.